The 12 T cell receptor beta chains listed next were all sequenced from one sample in a study of shared clonotypes between healthy human individuals. Assay used: immunoSEQ multiplex PCR; TCRdb lists only in-frame clones, some missing. Seen here are about 300,000 clones, around 72% observed once, and the top ten hold 9% to 12%. Sequencing was carried out using memory CD4+ T cells sorted from blood. Subset specified: CD45RA-negative fraction. The receptors shown here come from a man aged 25 to 40 in good health.

This chain links TRBV29-1 with TRBJ1-1; weak D call: TRBD1 (6 bases). Trimming cost V 4 bases and J 11 bases, with 20 bases left between them. Germline CDR1 SQVTM, CDR2 ANQGSEA. CDR3 length: 13 residues. The DNA of the CDR3 is TGCAGCGTTGTGGTTCAGGGGCTTTCTGTGGCTTTCTTT. The encoded protein is CSVVVQGLSVAFF.

V is TRBV19 and J is TRBJ2-7, with 9 bases fitting TRBD1. The CDR3 totals 13 residues. J gave up 6 bases and V 5 bases, and 5 bases lay outside the gene matches. The germline V gene has CDR1 LNHDA and CDR2 SQIVND (reference sequence). CDR3 amino acids: CASSHRGRIEQYF. The CDR3 DNA sequence: TGTGCCAGTAGTCACAGGGGGCGAATCGAGCAGTACTTC.

In nucleotides, the CDR3 is TGTGCCAGCAGCTCACTGACGGGGGGAAACACCATATATTTT. It codes for CASSSLTGGNTIYF. The chain is built from TRBV7-9 and TRBJ1-3; D is ambiguous. Between the trimmed V and J ends, which lost 4 bases and 4 bases, there was a span of 11 bases. This CDR3 has 14 amino acids. Per germline, CDR1 SEHNR and CDR2 FQNEAQ (reference sequence).

V is TRBV5-4 and J is TRBJ1-2; D perhaps matches TRBD1 (5 bases). Trimming took 3 bases from V and 1 from J, leaving 10 bases between them. Germline V gives CDR1 SGHNT, CDR2 YYREEE (reference sequence). This CDR3 is built from 14 residues. The CDR3 DNA reads as TGTGCCAGCAGCTCGGGACTCCGTAACTATGGCTACACCTTC. It codes for CASSSGLRNYGYTF.

This clone has a single count. The genes are TRBV11-2 and TRBJ2-7, with no clear D. The CDR3 spans 12 residues. V was pared by 4 bases and J by 3 bases, with 7 bases between. Per the germline V gene, CDR1 is SGHAT and CDR2 is FQNNGV. The CDR3 DNA sequence: TGTGCCAGCAGCTCACAGAACTACGAGCAGTACTTC. It encodes CASSSQNYEQYF.

The chain links TRBV28 to TRBJ1-4; possible D gene TRBD1, 6 bases. This CDR3 region has 15 residues. Germline lookup yields CDR1 MDHEN and CDR2 SYDVKM. With 5 bases removed from V and 7 bases from J, the gap between germline ends came to 17 bases. Written as DNA, the CDR3 is TGTGCCAGCAGTGATCGCAGGGGATTGGGTGAAAAACTGTTTTTT. This translates into CASSDRRGLGEKLFF.

This clone has ten or more counts. The rearrangement uses TRBV14 and TRBJ2-5, with 11 bases identical to TRBD1. V shed 2 bases, J shed 4 bases, and the junction held 9 bases outside the gene matches. Germline V gives CDR1 SGHDN, CDR2 FVKESK. The CDR3 is 17 residues long. CDR3 residues: CASSQKWTGGAGETQYF. The CDR3 DNA follows: TGTGCCAGCAGCCAAAAATGGACAGGGGGCGCGGGAGAGACCCAGTACTTC. Variable domain in full (rest from reference TRBV14 and TRBJ2-5): EAGVTQFPSHSVIEKGQTVTLRCDPISGHDNLYWYRRVMGKEIKFLLHFVKESKQDESGMPNNRFLAERTGGTYSTLKVQPAELEDSGVYFCASSQKWTGGAGETQYFGPGTRLLVL.

The chain links TRBV2 to TRBJ1-1, with unresolved D. V was pared by 7 bases and J by 0 bases, with 12 bases between. Per germline, CDR1 SNHLY and CDR2 FYNNEI. The CDR3 has 14 amino acids. CDR3 protein: CASTGSTLNTEAFF. In nucleotides, the CDR3 is TGTGCCAGCACTGGGAGTACGTTGAACACTGAAGCTTTCTTT.

The rearrangement links TRBV7-8 to TRBJ2-7; D unclear. The V gene's germline CDR1 is SGHVS and CDR2 FQNEAQ. V lost 3 bases and J 6 bases, leaving 12 bases between the germline ends. CDR3 length: 13 residues. CDR3 sequence (DNA): TGTGCCAGCAGCTTCGCCAATCTAGGCGAGCAGTACTTC. It encodes CASSFANLGEQYF. Drawing the rest from reference TRBV7-8 and TRBJ2-7, the complete variable domain is GAGVSQSPRYKVAKRGQDVALRCDPISGHVSLFWYQQALGQGPEFLTYFQNEAQLDKSGLPSDRFFAERPEGSVSTLKIQRTQQEDSAVYLCASSFANLGEQYFGPGTRLTVT.

This clone was recorded at least ten times. This chain uses TRBV4-1 with TRBJ2-7, with a weak D call TRBD1 (6 bases). This CDR3 is 16 amino acids long. Germline V gives CDR1 MGHRA, CDR2 YSYEKL. The V gene lost 1 base and the J gene lost 1 base, with 14 bases spanning the gap. CDR3: CASSQALDRLSYEQYF. The CDR3 DNA follows: TGCGCCAGCAGCCAAGCCCTCGACAGGTTGTCCTACGAGCAGTACTTC.

The chain joins TRBV11-2 to TRBJ2-2; 7 nucleotides line up with TRBD1. This CDR3 comprises 14 residues. Germline trimming cut 7 bases from V and 7 bases from J; bases unmatched to any gene: 9. Looked up from germline, CDR1 is SGHAT and CDR2 is FQNNGV. In DNA form, the CDR3 reads TGTGCCAGCACTCCCATAGCAGGGGGCGGGGAGCTGTTTTTT. Translated, it gives CASTPIAGGGELFF.

The J gene is TRBJ2-1, the V gene TRBV19, with 14 bases that match TRBD2. This CDR3 spans 13 amino acids. Trimming took 4 bases from V and 14 from J; bases not matched to a gene: 4. The V gene's germline CDR1 is LNHDA and CDR2 SQIVND (reference sequence). The CDR3 nucleotides read TGTGCCAGTAGTACGGGACTAGCGGGAGAGGAGTTCTTC. Encoded protein: CASSTGLAGEEFF.